The 17 T cell receptor beta chains below come from one sample, sequenced in a study of metastatic and nonmetastatic thyroid tumors. Each patient went into thyroid surgery without having received any treatment. TCRdb called clones again from the PCR reads with MiXCR. Here the sample spans 50,000 to 70,000 clones, under 5% being singletons. Sequenced: blood. All receptors derive from a female donor with papillary thyroid cancer or a benign thyroid nodule (not recorded which). Some clones in this sample may be carry-over from other donors' samples.

Ten or more counts support this clone. V usage is TRBV12-3 or TRBV12-4 and J usage is TRBJ2-1; maybe TRBD2 (6 bases). The CDR3 loop spans 15 amino acids. Trimming stripped 1 base from V and 6 bases from J, with 13 bases between. CDR3 coding DNA: TGTGCCAGCAGTTTAGGGTCGGGGCGGGGCAATGAGCAGTTCTTC. It specifies CASSLGSGRGNEQFF.

This clone appeared a few times. The V call is TRBV4-1, the J call TRBJ1-4; no definite D call. V lost 4 bases and J lost 5, with 11 bases in between. CDR3 length: 14 residues. Germline lookup yields CDR1 MGHRA and CDR2 YSYEKL. The CDR3 region is CASSLQEHNEKLFF. The CDR3 DNA is TGCGCCAGCAGCCTTCAAGAACACAATGAAAAACTGTTTTTT.

The table lists this clone with many counts. The gene calls are TRBV5-1 and TRBJ2-1; 10 positions match TRBD2. Trimming cost V 7 bases and J 6 bases; bases outside gene matches: 7. The CDR3 covers 14 residues. Per the germline V gene, CDR1 is SGHRS and CDR2 is YFSETQ. As DNA, the CDR3 is TGCGCCAGCGGTCTAGCGGGAGATGCCAATGAGCAGTTCTTC. Translated, it gives CASGLAGDANEQFF.

Ten or more counts support this clone. V gene TRBV28 combines with J gene TRBJ1-2; D is perhaps TRBD1 (6 bases). CDR3 length: 16 residues. Germline V CDR1 and CDR2: MDHEN, SYDVKM. The ends were cut back, 4 bases at V and 4 bases at J, with 19 bases in the middle. The CDR3, as DNA: TGTGCCAGCAGTTCGTACTCGAGGGGGGCCGTCTATGGCTACACCTTC. As protein: CASSSYSRGAVYGYTF.

This clone was recorded at least ten times. V and J are TRBV6-1 and TRBJ1-6; no firm D call. Per germline, CDR1 MNHNS and CDR2 SASEGT. V gave up 1 base and J gave up 2 bases, with 3 bases separating them. The CDR3 spans 14 residues. CDR3 sequence reads: CASSEGPYNSPLHF. The CDR3 nucleotides read TGTGCCAGCAGTGAAGGGCCCTATAATTCACCCCTCCACTTT.

This clone was counted at least ten times. V is TRBV4-2 and J is TRBJ2-2; 11 nucleotides line up with TRBD2. The CDR3 length is 16 residues. V shed 1 base and J 5 bases; nucleotides not matched to a gene: 3. Germline V gene sequence: CDR1 LGHNA, CDR2 YNFKEQ. The CDR3 sequence: CASSQVLAGGTGELFF. The CDR3 DNA follows: TGTGCCAGCAGCCAAGTGCTAGCGGGAGGTACCGGGGAGCTGTTTTTT.

In its sample, this clone was seen many times. This chain connects TRBV30 to TRBJ1-4, with a tentative D call TRBD1 (5 bases). V was trimmed by 0 bases and J by 8 bases, leaving 10 bases between them. In germline, CDR1 is GTSNPN, CDR2 SVGIG (reference sequence). This CDR3 is 13 amino acids long. CDR3 DNA sequence: TGTGCCTGGAGTGTGGGGGTTTGGGAAAAACTGTTTTTT. The encoded protein is CAWSVGVWEKLFF.

This clone was observed many times. A much larger clone is a single base away; this may be a read error. The chain is built from TRBV12-3 or TRBV12-4 and TRBJ1-2; 12 bases match TRBD1. The length of the CDR3 is 15 residues. The CDR3 coding sequence is TGTGCCAGCAGTCCAGACCGGGACAGGGGGCTTGGCTACGCCTTC. Protein sequence: CASSPDRDRGLGYAF.

Only a few counts were recorded for this clone. A read error may be the cause here, since a much bigger clone is one base away. It is likely a read error, because the conserved phenylalanine at the end of the CDR3 is missing. V is TRBV20-1 and J is TRBJ1-2; the D is unclear. Trimming stripped 6 bases from V and 4 bases from J, with 12 bases between. Germline loops: CDR1 DFQATT, CDR2 SNEGSKA (reference sequence). The CDR3 sequence is 12 residues long. The CDR3 sequence: CSAPIGFYGYTL. The CDR3 DNA follows: TGCAGTGCCCCCATCGGGTTCTATGGCTACACCCTC.

Notes on this clone: A much larger clone differs from this one at a single base, so this may be a read error. The rearrangement joins TRBV14 to TRBJ2-5; no definite D call. Germline V gene lookup returns CDR1 SGHDN and CDR2 FVKESK. The CDR3 is 13 amino acids. Trimming cost V 2 bases and J 5 bases, with 9 bases left between them. Written as DNA, the CDR3 is TGTGCCAGCAGCCAATTGGGATTGGAGACCCAGTACTTC. Translated: CASSQLGLETQYF.

This clone was seen a few times. The chain has TRBV7-2 and TRBJ2-1; D ambiguous. Germline V gene data show CDR1 as SGHTA and CDR2 as FQGNSA. V was cut by 1 base and J by 0 bases, with 7 bases left in between. The CDR3 has 15 residues. CDR3 region: CASSLEQLSYNEQFF. As DNA, the CDR3 is TGTGCCAGCAGCTTAGAACAGCTCTCCTACAATGAGCAGTTCTTC.

In its sample, this clone was seen a few times. Given a much more abundant clone one base away, this may be a read error. The chain is built from TRBV29-1 and TRBJ2-2; D is possibly TRBD1 (6 bases). V lost 0 bases and J lost 6, with 17 bases in between. The germline V gene encodes CDR1 SQVTM and CDR2 ANQGSEA. The CDR3 consists of 16 residues. The CDR3 bases are TGCAGCGTTGAAGACGGCCACAACCAGGGGCCCGGGGAGCTGTTTTTT. Its translation is CSVEDGHNQGPGELFF.

This clone was recorded a few times. The chain recombines TRBV20-1 with TRBJ2-7; tentatively, D is TRBD1 or TRBD2 (5 bases each). This CDR3 is 15 amino acids long. Germline lookup yields CDR1 DFQATT and CDR2 SNEGSKA (reference sequence). V was pared by 6 bases and J by 0 bases, with 18 bases between. This CDR3 reads CSAENPGRSSYEQYF. CDR3 sequence (DNA): TGCAGTGCCGAAAACCCGGGACGTAGCTCCTACGAGCAGTACTTC.

Points on this clone: Just one base apart from a much larger clone, this may be a read error. This sample includes further DNA sequences coding for the same CDR3. The chain carries TRBV18 and TRBJ1-2; D is undetermined. Trimming took 1 base from V and 0 from J, leaving 9 bases between them. The CDR3 sequence is 15 residues long. Germline CDR1 is KGHSH and CDR2 is LQKENI. For the CDR3, the DNA is TGTGCCAGCTCACCACGAAGCGCAGCTAACTATGGCTACACCTTC. It codes for CASSPRSAANYGYTF. Filled out from reference TRBV18 and TRBJ1-2, the complete variable domain reads NAGVMQNPRHLVRRRGQEARLRCSPMKGHSHVYWYRQLPEEGLKFMVYLQKENIIDESGMPKERFSAEFPKEGPSILRIQQVVRGDSAAYFCASSPRSAANYGYTFGSGTRLTVV.

This chain links TRBV15 with TRBJ1-1, with D hard to call. Germline lookup yields CDR1 LNHNV and CDR2 YYDKDF (reference sequence). V lost 5 bases and J 6 bases, leaving 16 bases between the germline ends. The CDR3 sequence is 14 residues long. The chain's CDR3 is CATSRRGSGAEAFF. Here the CDR3 DNA reads TGTGCCACCAGCCGTCGGGGTTCTGGGGCTGAAGCTTTCTTT.

This clone was counted many times. V gene TRBV9 combines with J gene TRBJ2-3; TRBD2 matches at 9 bases. Germline assignment: CDR1 SGDLS and CDR2 YYNGEE. Trimming removed 4 bases from V and 0 bases from J; junction bases left unmatched: 6. The CDR3 has 16 residues. The DNA for the CDR3 is TGTGCCAGCAGCCGGACTAGCGCCTCTAGCACAGATACGCAGTATTTT. Its protein product is CASSRTSASSTDTQYF.

This clone was detected many times. The rearrangement links TRBV11-2 to TRBJ2-3; D unclear. Germline loops: CDR1 SGHAT, CDR2 FQNNGV. The CDR3 loop spans 14 amino acids. V lost 0 bases, J lost 5 bases, and 9 bases lay in between. The CDR3 reads CASSLDQGIDTQYF. CDR3 coding DNA: TGTGCCAGCAGCTTAGATCAAGGGATAGATACGCAGTATTTT.